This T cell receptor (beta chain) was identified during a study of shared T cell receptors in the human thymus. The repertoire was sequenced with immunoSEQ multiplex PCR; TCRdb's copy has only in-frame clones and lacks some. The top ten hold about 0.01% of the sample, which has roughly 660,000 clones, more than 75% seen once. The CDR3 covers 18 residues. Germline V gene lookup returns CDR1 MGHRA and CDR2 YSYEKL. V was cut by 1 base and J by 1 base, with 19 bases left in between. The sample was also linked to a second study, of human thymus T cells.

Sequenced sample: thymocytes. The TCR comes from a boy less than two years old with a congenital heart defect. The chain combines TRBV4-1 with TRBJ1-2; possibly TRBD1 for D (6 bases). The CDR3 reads CASSQGRDKDSINYGYTF. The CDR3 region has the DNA TGCGCCAGCAGCCAAGGTCGGGATAAGGACAGCATTAACTATGGCTACACCTTC.